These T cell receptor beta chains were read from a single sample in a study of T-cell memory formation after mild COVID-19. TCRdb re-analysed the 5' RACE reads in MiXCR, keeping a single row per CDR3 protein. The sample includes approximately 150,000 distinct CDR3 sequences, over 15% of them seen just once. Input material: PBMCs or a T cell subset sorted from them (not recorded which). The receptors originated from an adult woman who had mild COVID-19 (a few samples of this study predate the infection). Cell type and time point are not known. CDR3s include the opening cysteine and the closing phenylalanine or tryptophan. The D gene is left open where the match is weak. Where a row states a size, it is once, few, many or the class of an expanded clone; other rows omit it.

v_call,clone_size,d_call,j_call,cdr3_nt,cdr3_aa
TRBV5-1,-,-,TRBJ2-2,TGCGCCAGCAGCTTTCAGGGCGCGAACACCGGGGAGCTGTTTTTT,CASSFQGANTGELFF
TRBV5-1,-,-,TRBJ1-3,TGCGCCAGCAGCCCCGACTACTCTGGAAACACCATATATTTT,CASSPDYSGNTIYF
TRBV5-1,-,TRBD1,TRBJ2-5,TGCGCCAGCAGGACAGGGGGGTCGCAACAAGAGACCCAGTACTTC,CASRTGGSQQETQYF
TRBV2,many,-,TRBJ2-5,TGTGCCAGCAGTGAGAGGAGGAAAGAGACCCAGTACTTC,CASSERRKETQYF
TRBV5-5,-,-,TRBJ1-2,TGTGCCAGCAGCTCCCAGGGGAATAACTATGGCTACACCTTC,CASSSQGNNYGYTF
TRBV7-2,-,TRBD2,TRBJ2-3,TGTGCCAGCCGACTTGGAAGCGGGGGGGGAGATACGCAGTATTTT,CASRLGSGGGDTQYF
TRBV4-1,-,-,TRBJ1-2,TGCGCCAGCAGCCAAGATCCCCGCCGTTTGGTAGCAGAGGAACCTTATGGCTACACCTTC,CASSQDPRRLVAEEPYGYTF
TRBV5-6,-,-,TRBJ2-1,TGTGCCAGCAGCCCCCGTAGAAGGGGTGAGCAGTTCTTC,CASSPRRRGEQFF
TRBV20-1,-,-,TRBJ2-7,TGCAGTGCTAGCCCATCGGGGTTGAACGAGCAGTACTTC,CSASPSGLNEQYF
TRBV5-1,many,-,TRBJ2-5,TGCGCCAGCAGCTTGTCCCAAGAGACCCAGTACTTC,CASSLSQETQYF
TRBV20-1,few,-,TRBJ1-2,TGCAGTGCTAGTGGGACATGGGGACGAGGCTACACCTTC,CSASGTWGRGYTF
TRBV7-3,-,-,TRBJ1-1,TGTGCCTACAGGGCAATGAACACTGAAGCTTTCTTT,CAYRAMNTEAFF
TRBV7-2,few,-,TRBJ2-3,TGTGCCAGCACGGCCGGGAGCGGGGATACGCAGTATTTT,CASTAGSGDTQYF
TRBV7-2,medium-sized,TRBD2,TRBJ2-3,TGTGCCAGCAGCTTAACCTCTAGCGGTTCCCCGGGCACAGATACGCAGTATTTT,CASSLTSSGSPGTDTQYF
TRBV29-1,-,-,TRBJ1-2,TGCAGCGTGCAACGGGGGGTGGCAAAGCATGGCTACACCTTC,CSVQRGVAKHGYTF
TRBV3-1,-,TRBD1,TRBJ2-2,TGTGCCAGCAGCCAAGGACAGGGGGCGGACACCGGGGAGCTGTTTTTT,CASSQGQGADTGELFF
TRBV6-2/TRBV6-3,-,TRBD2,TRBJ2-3,TGTGCCAGCAGTTATTCCCAACGATGGACTAGCGCGGCAGATACGCAGTATTTT,CASSYSQRWTSAADTQYF
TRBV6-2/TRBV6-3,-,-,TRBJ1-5,TGTGCCAGCATCCTAGGGGGTGGGAACAATCAGCCCCAGCATTTT,CASILGGGNNQPQHF
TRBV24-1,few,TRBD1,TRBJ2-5,TGTGCCACCAGTGAAGGGGGCGCGTTGGAGACCCAGTACTTC,CATSEGGALETQYF
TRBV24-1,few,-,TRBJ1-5,TGTGCCACCAGTGAGGGACCTCTCCTGGGTAGCAATCAGCCCCAGCATTTT,CATSEGPLLGSNQPQHF
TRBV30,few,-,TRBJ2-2,TGTGCCTGGAGTCCGGGACAAAACACCGGGGAGCTGTTTTTT,CAWSPGQNTGELFF
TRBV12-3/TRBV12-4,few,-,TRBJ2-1,TGTGCCAGCAGACCCCTAGGCGAGAATGAGCAGTTCTTC,CASRPLGENEQFF
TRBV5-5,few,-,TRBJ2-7,TGTGCCAGCAGACGGGACCCAGGGGTCTCCCTCTACGAGCAGTACTTC,CASRRDPGVSLYEQYF
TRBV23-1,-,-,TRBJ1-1,TGCGCCAGCAGTCAATGGGACTGTATGGGGAAGGAAGCTTTCTTT,CASSQWDCMGKEAFF
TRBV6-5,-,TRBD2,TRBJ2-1,TGTGCCAGCAGTTTAAGCGGGACTAGCGGGAATGAGCAGTTCTTC,CASSLSGTSGNEQFF
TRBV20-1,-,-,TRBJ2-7,TGCAGCTTTTCGGGGCCTGGGTCTTCCGAGCAGTACTTC,CSFSGPGSSEQYF
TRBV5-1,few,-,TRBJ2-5,TGCGCCAGCACGGCCGGGCAGCAAGAGACCCAGTACTTC,CASTAGQQETQYF
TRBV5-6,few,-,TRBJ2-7,TGTGCCAGCAGCTCCACGACGACTGAATGGGATGACGAGCAGTACTTC,CASSSTTTEWDDEQYF
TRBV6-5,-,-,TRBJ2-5,TGTGCCAGCAGTTCTGGCGTAAACTTTTACCAAGAGACCCAGTACTTC,CASSSGVNFYQETQYF
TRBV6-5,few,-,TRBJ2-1,TGTGCCAGCAGTTACGGGGGGACGGCGCTTGGGAATGAGCAGTTCTTC,CASSYGGTALGNEQFF
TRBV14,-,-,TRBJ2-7,TGTGCCAGCAGCCCGGGGGCAGGGTTGGTCGGGCAGTACTTC,CASSPGAGLVGQYF
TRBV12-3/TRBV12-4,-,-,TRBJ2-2,TGTGCCAGCATCGCGGGACTGCGTATTGGTGGCGGGGAGCTGTTTTTT,CASIAGLRIGGGELFF
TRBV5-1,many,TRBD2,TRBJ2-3,TGTGCCAGCAGTCGCACTAGCGGGAGGGCAGATACGCAGTATTTT,CASSRTSGRADTQYF
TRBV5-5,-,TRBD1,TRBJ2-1,TGTGCCAGCAGCCCGGGACAGGGGGACAGTGAGCAGTTCTTC,CASSPGQGDSEQFF
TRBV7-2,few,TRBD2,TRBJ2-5,TGTGCCAGCAGCCCGACGGGGGGAGAGACCCAGTACTTC,CASSPTGGETQYF
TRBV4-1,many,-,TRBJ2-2,TGCGCCAGCAGCCAAGATGCGGGGTTGAGGAGTGCCGGGGAGCTGTTTTTT,CASSQDAGLRSAGELFF
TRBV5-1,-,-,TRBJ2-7,TGCGCCAGCAGCTTTTATTTGCGGAACGAGCAGTACTTC,CASSFYLRNEQYF
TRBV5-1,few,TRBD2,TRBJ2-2,TGCGCCAGCAGCGGGACTAGCGGGGGTTTCTTGGGCACCGGGGAGCTGTTTTTT,CASSGTSGGFLGTGELFF
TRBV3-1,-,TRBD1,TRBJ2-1,TGTGCCAGCAGCGCCGACAGGGGGTATTACAATGAGCAGTTCTTC,CASSADRGYYNEQFF
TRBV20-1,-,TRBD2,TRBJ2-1,TGCAGTGTTTTAGCGGGCAAGCCCTGGGAGCAGTTCTTC,CSVLAGKPWEQFF
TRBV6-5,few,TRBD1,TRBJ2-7,TGTGCCAGCAGTTACTCAGGGCCGGGACAGGGCAAGTTAGAGCAGTACTTC,CASSYSGPGQGKLEQYF
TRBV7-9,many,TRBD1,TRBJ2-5,TGTGCCAGCAGCCGTAGAGGGGGCGGCAAGACCCAGTACTTC,CASSRRGGGKTQYF
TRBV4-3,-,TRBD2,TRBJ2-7,TGCGCCAGCAGCCAAGCTCGACTAGCGTACGAGCAGTACTTC,CASSQARLAYEQYF
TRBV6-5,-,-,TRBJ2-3,TGTGCCAGCAGTTACTCGTCAGGAGGCACAGATACGCAGTATTTT,CASSYSSGGTDTQYF
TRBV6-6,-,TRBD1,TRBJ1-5,TGTGCCAGCAGGCCTGACAGGGGGCGTACCAATCAGCCCCAGCATTTT,CASRPDRGRTNQPQHF
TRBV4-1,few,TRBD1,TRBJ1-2,TGCGCCAGCAGCCAACCCGGGACAGGGGCTTCTAACTATGGCTACACCTTC,CASSQPGTGASNYGYTF
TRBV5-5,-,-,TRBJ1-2,TGTGCCAGCAGCTTGGAGTTGGAGGGCTACACCTTC,CASSLELEGYTF
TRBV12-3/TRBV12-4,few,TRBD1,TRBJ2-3,TGTGCCAGCAGTCTGAACAGGGGGAGCACAGATACGCAGTATTTT,CASSLNRGSTDTQYF
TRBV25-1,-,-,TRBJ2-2,TGTGCCAGCAGTGTCTTGGGAGGGGGGCCGAACACCGGGGAGCTGTTTTTT,CASSVLGGGPNTGELFF
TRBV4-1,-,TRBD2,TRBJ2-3,TGCGCCAGCAGCCAAGAGTGGAGCGGGGGGAAGTCAGATACGCAGTATTTT,CASSQEWSGGKSDTQYF
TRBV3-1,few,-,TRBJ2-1,TGTGCCAGCAAGGGGGGAGTAGGCAATGAGCAGTTCTTC,CASKGGVGNEQFF
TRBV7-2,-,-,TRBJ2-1,TGTGCCAGCAGCTTAGACCGGGGGTACAATGAGCAGTTCTTC,CASSLDRGYNEQFF
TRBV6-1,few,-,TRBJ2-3,TGTGCCAGCAGTGAAGCGCAGGGGCTCAGCACAGATACGCAGTATTTT,CASSEAQGLSTDTQYF
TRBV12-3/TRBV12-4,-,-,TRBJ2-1,TGTGCCAGCAGTTTTTTCGGTGGGGGCGAGCAGTTCTTC,CASSFFGGGEQFF
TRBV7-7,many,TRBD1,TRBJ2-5,TGTGCCAGCAGCCCAGGACAGGGTTACGGGCAAGAGACCCAGTACTTC,CASSPGQGYGQETQYF
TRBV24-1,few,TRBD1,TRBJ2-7,TGTGCCACCAGTGAAGCCGGGACAGGAACCTACGAGCAGTACTTC,CATSEAGTGTYEQYF
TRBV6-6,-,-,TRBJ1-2,TGTGCCAGCAGTCAGGGCGGGGGGGGCTACACCTTC,CASSQGGGGYTF
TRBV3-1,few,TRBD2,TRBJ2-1,TGTGCCAGCAGCCACCGACTAGCGGGAGGTAAAAATGAGCAGTTCTTC,CASSHRLAGGKNEQFF
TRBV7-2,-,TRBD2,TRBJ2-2,TGTGCCAGCAGCTTAGTGGCGGGAGGGCCCACCGGGGAGCTGTTTTTT,CASSLVAGGPTGELFF
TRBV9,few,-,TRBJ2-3,TGTGCCAGCAGCGCGCGGGGAACTAGCACAGATACGCAGTATTTT,CASSARGTSTDTQYF